The 32 T cell receptor beta chains below all came from one sample that was sequenced in a study of blood T cell repertoires in COVID-19 (dated by TCRdb to 2018 to 2021). Receptor amplification or capture employed the immunoSEQ multiplex PCR assay. TCRdb holds this immuneACCESS table with in-frame rearrangements only. Some clones are missing; in checked studies, unresolved V genes explain under half, and the rest has no known cause. The sample includes 210,000 or so clones, with 85% to 90% observed a single time. The leading ten clones occupy approximately 2.5% of the sample. The sample comprised peripheral blood. The receptors come from a man aged 25-45 years with COVID-19, enrolled during active disease.

This rearrangement joins TRBV24-1 to TRBJ2-1; 13 positions match TRBD2. Germline assignment: CDR1 KGHDR and CDR2 SFDVKD. V was pared by 2 bases and J by 2 bases, with 2 bases of the junction left unmatched. This CDR3 spans 17 amino acids. In nucleotides, the CDR3 is TGTGCCACCAGTGATTCACTAGCGGGAGGGCCCTACAATGAGCAGTTCTTC. This gives the protein CATSDSLAGGPYNEQFF.

This clone came up once. The rearrangement joins TRBV19 to TRBJ2-7, with 8 bases that match TRBD1. Trimming removed 5 bases from V and 4 bases from J; junction bases left unmatched: 10. Germline CDR1 and CDR2: LNHDA and SQIVND (reference sequence). This CDR3 has 15 amino acids. For the CDR3, the DNA is TGTGCCAGTAGTGCCGACAGGGGTTTTCGGTACGAGCAGTACTTC. This translates into CASSADRGFRYEQYF.

This sequence joins TRBV19 and TRBJ1-4, with D possibly matching TRBD1 (6 bases). V gave up 11 bases and J gave up 5 bases, with 15 bases separating them. CDR1 is LNHDA and CDR2 is SQIVND in the germline V gene (reference sequence). The length of the CDR3 is 13 residues. DNA of the CDR3: TGTGCCGGACCGGGACAATCGAATGAAAAACTGTTTTTT. This gives the protein CAGPGQSNEKLFF.

V and J are TRBV5-4 and TRBJ1-6, with D perhaps TRBD1 (6 bases). CDR3 length: 16 residues. CDR1 and CDR2 (germline): SGHNT, YYREEE (reference sequence). V lost 0 bases to trimming and J lost 3 bases, with 10 bases between them. DNA for the CDR3: TGTGCCAGCAGCTTGGGCGGCAGGGGCTATAATTCACCCCTCCACTTT. Translation gives CASSLGGRGYNSPLHF.

This chain joins TRBV15 and TRBJ2-7; the D gene is possibly TRBD1 (5 bases). The CDR3 runs 16 residues. V was clipped by 5 bases and J by 4 bases, with 21 bases between them. Germline CDR1 LNHNV, CDR2 YYDKDF (reference sequence). CDR3 amino acids: CATSPRSQGKGYEQYF. The CDR3 nucleotides are TGTGCCACCAGCCCCCGGTCTCAGGGTAAGGGGTACGAGCAGTACTTC.

The genes are TRBV11-1 and TRBJ2-5, with D perhaps TRBD1 (6 bases). Trimming shortened V by 5 bases and J by 5 bases, and 21 bases separated the two germline ends. The length of the CDR3 is 16 residues. Germline CDR1 SGHAT, CDR2 FQDESV (reference sequence). CDR3 DNA: TGTGCCAGCAGCCAACGTGACAGGCCATTGGTGGAGACCCAGTACTTC. It yields the protein CASSQRDRPLVETQYF.

This chain uses TRBV7-2 with TRBJ2-7, with D unclear. Trimming removed 1 base at V and 0 bases at J, with 7 bases between. The CDR3 length is 14 residues. Germline-derived CDR1 and CDR2 are SGHTA and FQGNSA. Here the CDR3 reads CASSLGLLSYEQYF. The CDR3 DNA sequence: TGTGCCAGCAGCTTAGGACTGCTCTCCTACGAGCAGTACTTC. Filled out from reference TRBV7-2 and TRBJ2-7, the complete variable domain reads GAGVSQSPSNKVTEKGKDVELRCDPISGHTALYWYRQSLGQGLEFLIYFQGNSAPDKSGLPSDRFSAERTGGSVSTLTIQRTQQEDSAVYLCASSLGLLSYEQYFGPGTRLTVT.

The J gene is TRBJ2-3, the V gene TRBV11-3, with TRBD1 identical over 10 bases. Losses at the gene ends were 5 bases for V and 4 bases for J; bases not matched to a gene: 3. Germline loops: CDR1 SGHNT, CDR2 YENEEA. The CDR3 runs 14 residues. The CDR3 is CASSPTGGADTQYF. The DNA of the CDR3 is TGTGCCAGCAGCCCGACAGGGGGCGCAGATACGCAGTATTTT. Together with reference TRBV11-3 and TRBJ2-3, the CDR3 gives the full variable domain: EAGVVQSPRYKIIEKKQPVAFWCNPISGHNTLYWYLQNLGQGPELLIRYENEEAVDDSQLPKDRFSAERLKGVDSTLKIQPAELGDSAVYLCASSPTGGADTQYFGPGTRLTVL.

The rearrangement joins TRBV27 to TRBJ1-5; no firm D call. CDR3 length: 13 residues. V dropped 2 bases and J dropped 7 bases, with 9 bases sitting between them. Germline V gives CDR1 MNHEY, CDR2 SMNVEV (reference sequence). CDR3 loop: CASSLGLGQPQHF. The CDR3 nucleotides read TGTGCCAGCAGTTTAGGGTTGGGCCAGCCCCAGCATTTT.

On this clone itself: Other nucleotide sequences in the sample specify the same CDR3. This chain joins TRBV7-3 and TRBJ1-1, with D possibly matching TRBD1 (5 bases). CDR3 size: 13 residues. Germline values: CDR1 SGHTA, CDR2 FQGTGA. V dropped 5 bases and J dropped 1 base, with 8 bases sitting between them. The CDR3: CASSPTGNTEAFF. CDR3 nucleotides: TGTGCCAGCAGCCCTACAGGGAACACTGAAGCTTTCTTT.

This clone has only one observation. As DNA, the CDR3 is TGTGCCAGCAGCAAGAGAAGGGAGTTTGCCATTATCTCCAGAGTCAGTGAGACTGAAGCTTTCTTT. As protein: CASSKRREFAIISRVSETEAFF. The V gene is TRBV7-3, the J gene TRBJ1-1; D unclear. The germline V gene has CDR1 SGHTA and CDR2 FQGTGA. CDR3 length: 22 amino acids. The V and J ends lost 5 bases and 5 bases respectively, with 39 bases between them.

The J gene is TRBJ2-2, the V gene TRBV5-4; D perhaps matches TRBD1 (6 bases). Germline lookup yields CDR1 SGHNT and CDR2 YYREEE (reference sequence). This CDR3 region has 14 residues. Trimming cost V 4 bases and J 7 bases, with 14 bases left between them. The CDR3 nucleotides read TGTGCCAGCAGCCCCGGGACACCCCGCGGGGAGCTGTTTTTT. Encoded protein: CASSPGTPRGELFF.

This rearrangement joins TRBV21-1 to TRBJ2-7; the table's D call, TRBD1, was not checked against the DNA. TRBV21-1 corresponds to a pseudogene. This CDR3 has 18 amino acids. The CDR3, as DNA: TGTGCCAGCAGCAAAGGAAAAGAGCCTCAGGGAATTTCCTACGAGCAGTACTTC. It yields the protein CASSKGKEPQGISYEQYF.

This rearrangement joins TRBV5-1 to TRBJ1-1; 7 bases agree with TRBD1. Germline CDR1 reads SGHRS; CDR2 reads YFSETQ. The V segment lost 2 bases and the J segment 4 bases; nucleotides outside the gene matches: 8. CDR3 length equals 15 residues. CDR3 sequence (DNA): TGCGCCAGCAGCTTCACAGGGGCAGGGATCACTGAAGCTTTCTTT. It codes for CASSFTGAGITEAFF.

This clone was detected once. J is TRBJ2-3 and V is TRBV14; the match to TRBD2 covers 7 bases. V was pared by 4 bases and J by 0 bases, with 13 bases of the junction left unmatched. This CDR3 has 18 residues. Germline CDR1 reads SGHDN; CDR2 reads FVKESK. The DNA of the CDR3 is TGTGCCAGCAGCCCAATCATCGGGCTAGCGGTGAGCACAGATACGCAGTATTTT. This codes for CASSPIIGLAVSTDTQYF.

As concerns this clone: The germline gene is not matched at one end of the junction; a read error may be the cause. The rearrangement joins TRBV24-1 to TRBJ1-4, with 9 bases matching TRBD1. Looked up from germline, CDR1 is KGHDR and CDR2 is SFDVKD. The CDR3 loop spans 12 amino acids. The CDR3 DNA sequence: TGTGCCACCAGTGAGCACCCGGGACAGGGTCCTTTT. This codes for CATSEHPGQGPF.

The count of this clone is one. This rearrangement joins TRBV5-6 to TRBJ1-2; D not certain. CDR1 and CDR2 from the germline V gene are SGHDT and YYEEEE. The CDR3 runs 18 residues. V gave up 4 bases and J gave up 2 bases, with 24 bases separating them. The CDR3, as DNA: TGTGCCAGCAGCGTTACCAGGCACAGTGTTCTGCCGAACTATGGCTACACCTTC. Translation gives CASSVTRHSVLPNYGYTF.

V is TRBV18 and J is TRBJ1-3, with D unclear. Deletions cut 3 bases from V and 0 bases from J, with 15 bases between. The CDR3 has 17 residues. Germline values: CDR1 KGHSH, CDR2 LQKENI. This CDR3 is CASSPWAEPGSGNTIYF. CDR3 bases: TGTGCCAGCTCACCCTGGGCAGAGCCAGGCTCTGGAAACACCATATATTTT.

This chain joins TRBV5-4 and TRBJ1-5; no clear D. V shed 3 bases and J shed 4 bases, with 11 bases lying between them. The CDR3 contains 14 residues. Germline assignment: CDR1 SGHNT and CDR2 YYREEE (reference sequence). The CDR3 loop reads CASSSGIGNQPQHF. The CDR3 nucleotides are TGTGCCAGCAGCTCGGGAATCGGAAATCAGCCCCAGCATTTT. The whole variable domain, remainder taken from reference TRBV5-4 and TRBJ1-5, is ETGVTQSPTHLIKTRGQQVTLRCSSQSGHNTVSWYQQALGQGPQFIFQYYREEENGRGNFPPRFSGLQFPNYSSELNVNALELDDSALYLCASSSGIGNQPQHFGDGTRLSIL.

In this sample, this clone turned up a few times. The chain recombines TRBV10-3 with TRBJ1-2; perhaps TRBD1 as D (6 bases). V was pared by 8 bases and J by 6 bases, with 10 bases between. The CDR3 has 11 residues. CDR1 ENHRY and CDR2 SYGVKD come from the germline V gene. The CDR3 region has the DNA TGTGCCATCGGGGACATGAATGGCTACACCTTC. It encodes CAIGDMNGYTF.

The chain joins TRBV29-1 to TRBJ2-7; 9 nucleotides match TRBD2. With 6 bases clipped from V and 3 bases from J, the junction kept 3 bases outside the gene matches. Germline CDR1 and CDR2: SQVTM and ANQGSEA. The CDR3 runs 12 residues. CDR3 bases: TGCAGCGTAAATAGCGGGAGCTACGAGCAGTACTTC. The encoded protein is CSVNSGSYEQYF.

A single count supports this clone. The chain is built from TRBV5-1 and TRBJ1-1; D is uncertain. This CDR3 comprises 14 residues. The V end lost 0 bases, the J end lost 0 bases, and 6 bases lay between the germline ends. CDR1 is SGHRS, CDR2 YFSETQ, per germline. The CDR3 is CASSLAAVNTEAFF. The CDR3 DNA reads TGCGCCAGCAGCTTGGCCGCGGTGAACACTGAAGCTTTCTTT.

Relative to its sample, this clone is medium-sized. The chain couples TRBV7-3 to TRBJ2-2; perhaps TRBD1 as D (6 bases). Germline CDR1 reads SGHTA; CDR2 reads FQGTGA. There are 15 residues in the CDR3. Trimming left V 4 bases short and J 0 bases short, with 9 bases between. Written as DNA, the CDR3 is TGTGCCAGCAGCTCCGGGACAACGAACACCGGGGAGCTGTTTTTT. Translated: CASSSGTTNTGELFF.

This chain uses TRBV27 with TRBJ1-1; 9 bases are a match to TRBD1. V was clipped by 3 bases and J by 1 base; unmatched bases: 18. The length of the CDR3 is 20 residues. Per germline, CDR1 MNHEY and CDR2 SMNVEV (reference sequence). The CDR3 spells CASSFKYFGDRVPKNTEAFF. CDR3 nucleotides: TGTGCCAGCAGTTTTAAATACTTTGGGGACAGGGTACCCAAGAACACTGAAGCTTTCTTT.

The gene calls are TRBV19 and TRBJ1-2, with 10 bases identical to TRBD1. Germline assignment: CDR1 LNHDA and CDR2 SQIVND (reference sequence). J lost 5 bases, V lost 5 bases, and 8 bases had no gene match. This CDR3 is built from 15 residues. CDR3 DNA: TGTGCCAGTAGTGCGACTCCGGGACAGGGGTATGGCTACACCTTC. Translating it yields CASSATPGQGYGYTF.

The chain has TRBV7-8 and TRBJ2-7; a weak D match, TRBD2 (6 bases). Per the germline V gene, CDR1 is SGHVS and CDR2 is FQNEAQ. Trimming left V 7 bases short and J 2 bases short, with 18 bases between. This CDR3 region has 15 residues. The CDR3 protein is CASTDGDSEAYEQYF. For the CDR3, the DNA is TGTGCCAGCACCGATGGGGACTCTGAGGCCTACGAGCAGTACTTC. Full variable domain (remainder filled in from reference TRBV7-8 and TRBJ2-7): GAGVSQSPRYKVAKRGQDVALRCDPISGHVSLFWYQQALGQGPEFLTYFQNEAQLDKSGLPSDRFFAERPEGSVSTLKIQRTQQEDSAVYLCASTDGDSEAYEQYFGPGTRLTVT.

V is TRBV6-6 and J is TRBJ2-7; a possible D gene is TRBD1 (6 bases). The V end lost 6 bases, the J end lost 2 bases, and 8 bases lay between the germline ends. The length of the CDR3 is 12 residues. Germline lookup yields CDR1 MNHNY and CDR2 SVGAGI (reference sequence). As DNA, the CDR3 is TGTGCCAGCAGCCCAGGGGCCTACGAGCAGTACTTC. Protein: CASSPGAYEQYF.

The chain carries TRBV18 and TRBJ1-1; D not resolved. This CDR3 is 13 amino acids long. CDR1 and CDR2 (germline): KGHSH, LQKENI. Trimming shortened V by 4 bases and J by 3 bases, and 9 bases separated the two germline ends. The CDR3 DNA reads TGTGCCAGCTCACTATCTCGGGACACTGAAGCTTTCTTT. Protein sequence: CASSLSRDTEAFF.

The chain joins TRBV19 to TRBJ1-2; TRBD1 aligns across 8 bases. CDR3 length equals 15 residues. The germline gives CDR1 LNHDA, CDR2 SQIVND (reference sequence). V dropped 2 bases and J dropped 6; count of bases not matched to a gene: 8. Here the CDR3 DNA reads TGTGCCAGTAGTATATTCGGGACAGGTCGGGATGGCTACACCTTC. It is translated as CASSIFGTGRDGYTF. Full variable domain (outside the CDR3, taken from reference TRBV19 and TRBJ1-2): DGGITQSPKYLFRKEGQNVTLSCEQNLNHDAMYWYRQDPGQGLRLIYYSQIVNDFQKGDIAEGYSVSREKKESFPLTVTSAQKNPTAFYLCASSIFGTGRDGYTFGSGTRLTVV.

The V and J genes are TRBV7-8 and TRBJ2-1, with 8 bases that match TRBD2. Germline V gene sequence: CDR1 SGHVS, CDR2 FQNEAQ. There are 16 residues in the CDR3. V lost 2 bases to trimming and J lost 5 bases; unmatched junction nucleotides: 8. CDR3 nucleotide sequence: TGTGCCAGCAGCTTAAAGAGACTAGCGTCCCACAATGAGCAGTTCTTC. Residues: CASSLKRLASHNEQFF.

The genes are TRBV4-1 and TRBJ2-1, with TRBD2 matching 9 bases. The CDR3 runs 15 residues. Germline loops: CDR1 MGHRA, CDR2 YSYEKL. Trimming removed 3 bases from V and 4 bases from J; junction bases left unmatched: 4. CDR3 in amino acids: CASSQVAGAYNEQFF. For the CDR3, the DNA is TGCGCCAGCAGCCAGGTAGCGGGAGCATACAATGAGCAGTTCTTC.

V and J are TRBV24-1 and TRBJ1-2; 7 bases match TRBD1. Trimming cost V 2 bases and J 8 bases; bases outside gene matches: 10. CDR3 length equals 15 residues. Germline CDR1 reads KGHDR; CDR2 reads SFDVKD. The CDR3 DNA sequence: TGTGCCACCAGTGATTACGACAGGGACCTAGGGGGCTACACCTTC. Translating it yields CATSDYDRDLGGYTF.